The entry that follows covers one T cell receptor beta chain sequence. Its antigen is as yet unknown. The sample belongs to a study of Ad26.COV2.S vaccination and SARS-CoV-2 variants. Findings and limits, study-wide: Vaccinees displayed broader spike-specific TCR repertoires than placebo recipients. The breadth of spike-specific CD8+ and CD4+ T cell responses after vaccination was reportedly substantial.

The treatment denotes: some 20 received Ad26.COV2.S at low or high dose, single or two shots; about 5 received placebo; per-sample allocation not given. Each sample was drawn 63 days after the first injection (of vaccine or placebo). Wuhan-strain SARS-CoV-2 spike was expressed by the Ad26 vector that made up the vaccine. The protocol was immunoSEQ multiplex PCR, while the TCRdb copy is restricted to in-frame clones and leaves out a portion. This table holds fewer than 800,000 clones, roughly 90% found once. This TCR was sampled from a person between 18 and 65 years old who received the Ad26.COV2.S COVID-19 vaccine or a placebo. This sample comprised peripheral blood, obtained in a trial of Ad26.COV2.S vaccine versus placebo.

The CDR3 nucleotides are TGTGCCAGTAGTATAGGCGGGGGAACCTACGAGCAGTACTTC. Protein product: CASSIGGGTYEQYF. This chain uses TRBV19 with TRBJ2-7, with 7 bases fitting TRBD2. V was clipped by 1 base and J by 2 bases; unmatched bases: 2. The CDR3 covers 14 residues. Germline V gene sequence: CDR1 LNHDA, CDR2 SQIVND (reference sequence).